This TCR beta chain was retrieved from a study of blood T cell repertoires in COVID-19. Looking at the study overall: Spain, Italy and the United States supplied samples that represented acute and convalescent COVID-19. PBMCs, B-cell-depleted T cells, or T cells provided the cDNA or gDNA that made up the material.

Per the study methods: Estimation of nucleated cell counts was performed using reference gene primer amplification. Here immunoSEQ multiplex PCR was the method, and the copy in TCRdb shows in-frame clones only, minus some. From that table come the V and J calls and clone size; the DNA was used to work out D and trimming. The top ten hold 6% to 7.5% of the sample, which has 160,000 or so clones, about four fifths seen once. This CDR3 has 13 amino acids. The V and J ends lost 2 bases and 0 bases respectively, with 4 bases between them. V is TRBV12-3 or TRBV12-4 and J is TRBJ1-2; D uncertain. The sequence was obtained from a man in his 70s with active or convalescent COVID-19. Sequences were obtained from peripheral blood. For the CDR3, the DNA is TGTGCCAGCAGTTTATCATCTAACTATGGCTACACCTTC. This encodes CASSLSSNYGYTF.